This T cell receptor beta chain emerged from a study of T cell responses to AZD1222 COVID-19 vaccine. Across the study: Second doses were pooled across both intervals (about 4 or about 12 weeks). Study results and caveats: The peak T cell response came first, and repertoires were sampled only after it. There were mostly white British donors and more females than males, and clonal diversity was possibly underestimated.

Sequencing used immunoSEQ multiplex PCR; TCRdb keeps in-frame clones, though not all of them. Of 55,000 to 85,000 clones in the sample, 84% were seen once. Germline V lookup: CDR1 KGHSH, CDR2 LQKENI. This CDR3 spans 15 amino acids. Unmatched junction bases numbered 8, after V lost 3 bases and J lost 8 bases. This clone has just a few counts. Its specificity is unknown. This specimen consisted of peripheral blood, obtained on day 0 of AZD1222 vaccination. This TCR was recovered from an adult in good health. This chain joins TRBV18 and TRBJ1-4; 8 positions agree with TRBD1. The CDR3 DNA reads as TGTGCCAGCTCACCGTCCGGGACAGGTCGAGAAAAACTGTTTTTT. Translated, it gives CASSPSGTGREKLFF.